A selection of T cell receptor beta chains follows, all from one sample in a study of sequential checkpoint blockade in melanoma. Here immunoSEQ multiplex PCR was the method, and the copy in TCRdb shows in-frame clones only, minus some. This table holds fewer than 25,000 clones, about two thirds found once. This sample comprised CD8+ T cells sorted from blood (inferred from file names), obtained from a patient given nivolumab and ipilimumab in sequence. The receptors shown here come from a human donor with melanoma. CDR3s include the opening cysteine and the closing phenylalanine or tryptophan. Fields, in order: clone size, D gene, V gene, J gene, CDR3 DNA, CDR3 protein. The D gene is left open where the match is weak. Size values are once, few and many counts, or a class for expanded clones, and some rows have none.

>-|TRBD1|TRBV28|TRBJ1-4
TGTGCCAGCAGTACGCAAAAAGGGGGACAGCTAAATGAAAAACTGTTTTTT
CASSTQKGGQLNEKLFF
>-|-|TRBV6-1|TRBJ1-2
TGTGCCAGCAGTCCTACAGAGTCCTATGGCTACACCTTC
CASSPTESYGYTF
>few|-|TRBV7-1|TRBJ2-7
TGTGCCAGCAGCTTAGTAAGTTACGAGCAGTACTTC
CASSLVSYEQYF
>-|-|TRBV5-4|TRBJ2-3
TGTGCCAGCAGCTTTGGACTCCCCCTAAGCACAGATACGCAGTATTTT
CASSFGLPLSTDTQYF
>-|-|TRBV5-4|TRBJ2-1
TGTGCCAGCAGCTTAACAGGGAGGGATGAGCAGTTCTTC
CASSLTGRDEQFF
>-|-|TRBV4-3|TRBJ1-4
TGCGCCAGCAATCCGTCCGCAGGGGAAGAAAAACTGTTTTTT
CASNPSAGEEKLFF
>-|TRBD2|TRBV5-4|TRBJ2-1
TGTGCCAGCAGCAGTTTACTAGCGGGGGGAATCGTCTCCTACAATGAGCAGTTCTTC
CASSSLLAGGIVSYNEQFF
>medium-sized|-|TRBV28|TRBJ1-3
TGTGCCAGCAGTTCTTATCTGTTGAGCTCTGGAAACACCATATATTTT
CASSSYLLSSGNTIYF
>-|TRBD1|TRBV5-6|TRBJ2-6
TGTGCCAGCAGCCATCGGACAGGGGCCTATCTCTCTGGGGCCAACGTCCTGACTTTC
CASSHRTGAYLSGANVLTF
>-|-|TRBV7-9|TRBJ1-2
TGTGCCAGCAGCTTAGCGCGGGGCTCGGGCTATGGCTACACCTTC
CASSLARGSGYGYTF
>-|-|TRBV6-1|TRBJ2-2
TGTGCCAGCAGTTTATGGGCGCAGGGCAGCGGGGAGCTGTTTTTT
CASSLWAQGSGELFF
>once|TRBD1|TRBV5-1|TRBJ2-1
TGCGCCAGCAGCGAACCGGGACAGAACAATGAGCAGTTCTTC
CASSEPGQNNEQFF
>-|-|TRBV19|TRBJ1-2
TGTGCCAGTACCTTCCCCGGTGGGACATACTATGGCTACACCTTC
CASTFPGGTYYGYTF
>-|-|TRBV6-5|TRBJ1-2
TGTGCCAGCAGTTATTTAACAGGGATTAACTATGGCTACACCTTC
CASSYLTGINYGYTF
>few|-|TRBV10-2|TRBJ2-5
TGCGCCAGCAGTGAGGGGGGGACAGTCGAGACCCAGTACTTC
CASSEGGTVETQYF
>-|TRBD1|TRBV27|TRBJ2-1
TGTGCCAGTTCGGACAGGGGGGCCTACAATGAGCAGTTCTTC
CASSDRGAYNEQFF
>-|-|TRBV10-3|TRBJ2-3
TGTGCCATCAGTGAGACGGTGGGCACAGATACGCAGTATTTT
CAISETVGTDTQYF
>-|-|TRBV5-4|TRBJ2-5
TGTGCCAGCAGCTTGGGTGGCTTCCAAGAGACCCAGTACTTC
CASSLGGFQETQYF
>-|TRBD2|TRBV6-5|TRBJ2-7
TGTGCCAGCAGTAGACTAGCGGGGGCCTACGAGCAGTACTTC
CASSRLAGAYEQYF
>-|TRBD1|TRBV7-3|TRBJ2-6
TGTGCCAGCAGCCCCCGGACAGGGTCTGGGGCCAACGTCCTGACTTTC
CASSPRTGSGANVLTF
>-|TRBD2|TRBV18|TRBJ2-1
TGTGCCAGCTCACCCCACTCGCAGACTAGCGGGGCGAATGAGCAGTTCTTC
CASSPHSQTSGANEQFF
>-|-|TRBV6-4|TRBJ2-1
TGTGCCAGCAGCTTGAGCTCCTACAATGAGCAGTTCTTC
CASSLSSYNEQFF
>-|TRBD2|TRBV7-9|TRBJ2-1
TGTGCCAGCAACGGACTAGCGGGTATTTACAATGAGCAGTTCTTC
CASNGLAGIYNEQFF
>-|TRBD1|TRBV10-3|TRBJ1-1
TGTGCCATCAGTGGGGCGGACAGGTATTTGAACACTGAAGCTTTCTTT
CAISGADRYLNTEAFF
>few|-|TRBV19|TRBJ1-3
TGTGCCAGTATGGGAGACTCTGGAAACACCATATATTTT
CASMGDSGNTIYF
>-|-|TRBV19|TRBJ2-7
TGTGCCAGTGGACAGCCCTCCTACGAGCAGTACTTC
CASGQPSYEQYF
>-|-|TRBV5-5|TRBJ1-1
TGTGCCAGCAGCCCGCCCGACAGCGCGGAAGCTTTCTTT
CASSPPDSAEAFF
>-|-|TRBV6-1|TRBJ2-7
TGTGCCAGCAGTGTGGTACAGGGTATCTACGAGCAGTACTTC
CASSVVQGIYEQYF
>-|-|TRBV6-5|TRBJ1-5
TGTGCCAGCAGTCCAGGGGCTGGAGGCAATCAGCCCCAGCATTTT
CASSPGAGGNQPQHF
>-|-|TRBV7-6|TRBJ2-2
TGTGCCAGCAGCTTAGTACGGGGAAACACCGGGGAGCTGTTTTTT
CASSLVRGNTGELFF
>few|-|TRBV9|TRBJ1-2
TGTGCCAGCAGCGGTAACCGGGTTGGCTACACCTTC
CASSGNRVGYTF